The clone carrying this T cell receptor beta chain came up many times. Its antigen is undetermined. CDR1 and CDR2 from the germline V gene are SGHVS and FNYEAQ. The CDR3 extends over 16 amino acids. V lost 2 bases, J lost 1 base, and 5 bases stayed unmatched. The sample belongs to a study of T cell repertoires in cytomegalovirus infection. About the research overall: Newly reported HLA-C-restricted and thoroughly characterized HLA-B-restricted CMV epitopes were employed. CMV infection and matching HLA type were both indicated by public TCR beta signatures. Study observations and caveats: There were carriers of CMV plus the relevant HLA, and cumulative public TCR beta family frequency identified them. There were HLA-C-restricted CMV-specific TCR beta clonotypes dominating the ex vivo response.

TCRdb recomputed calls from the reads with MiXCR, one row per CDR3 protein. Of about 340,000 distinct CDR3 sequences listed, roughly 29% are singletons. The TCR comes from a human donor in good health (CMV status not recorded). Some clones in this sample may be carry-over from other donors' samples. Sequencing was performed on cultured PBMCs, taken from culture after CMV antigen stimulation. This rearrangement joins TRBV7-6 to TRBJ2-1; 7 nucleotides match TRBD2. Here the CDR3 reads CASSLFAGASYNEQFF. Here the CDR3 DNA reads TGTGCCAGCAGCTTATTTGCGGGAGCATCCTACAATGAGCAGTTCTTC.